This T cell receptor beta chain derives from a study of T cell changes during pregnancy in multiple sclerosis. This table comes from immunoSEQ multiplex PCR, and its TCRdb copy is limited to in-frame clones, with some not included. The sample records 30,000 to 40,000 clones, around 87% being singletons. This CDR3 comprises 16 residues. Germline CDR1 is SGHDN and CDR2 is FVKESK. V gave up 1 base and J gave up 2 bases, with 11 bases separating them. This rearrangement joins TRBV14 to TRBJ2-2, with TRBD2 as a possible D gene (6 bases). The sample in question was CD4+ T cells from peripheral blood mononuclear cells, obtained in the second trimester of pregnancy. This TCR came from a female donor with multiple sclerosis, enrolled in a pregnancy study. The CDR3 bases are TGTGCCAGCAGCCAAGGTCTAGCGATCAACACCGGGGAGCTGTTTTTT. Translated, it gives CASSQGLAINTGELFF.